This paragraph covers one T cell receptor (beta chain) sequence. The data are from a study of human T cells and chemical hapten exposure. Study-wide context: Patients, a majority of them female, were diagnosed with alopecia areata, totalis or universalis.

Germline assignment: CDR1 SGHRS and CDR2 YFSETQ. The V segment lost 0 bases and the J segment 7 bases; nucleotides outside the gene matches: 6. This CDR3 contains 15 residues. Specified time point: pre-sensitization, week 0. Treatment indicated: therapeutic diphenylcyclopropenone sensitization with weekly scalp DPC. Total RNA came from unfractionated whole blood. TCRdb reanalysed the RACE reads using MiXCR and keeps one entry per CDR3 protein. The sample records tens of thousands of distinct CDR3 sequences, around 9.5% being singletons. The sequencing used whole blood, collected in connection with sensitization to the hapten diphenylcyclopropenone (DPC). The sequence was obtained from a middle-aged woman with alopecia areata. Some clones in this sample may be carry-over from other donors' samples. V usage is TRBV5-1 and J usage is TRBJ2-2; 7 bases are a match to TRBD1. The CDR3 DNA reads as TGCGCCAGCAGCTTGGAACAGGGGTCCATCGGGGAGCTGTTTTTT. It encodes CASSLEQGSIGELFF.